The present T cell receptor (beta chain) was sequenced within a study of CD8 T cells in ankylosing spondylitis. In the case of this clonotype: No antigen is known for it.

The CDR3 length is 17 residues. The germline V and J ends were trimmed by 4 bases and 1 base, with 18 bases remaining between them. Looked up from germline, CDR1 is SEHNR and CDR2 is FQNEAQ (reference sequence). Quantitative 5'-RACE was performed with molecular barcodes, and it yielded the TCR beta libraries. TCRdb recomputed calls from the 5' RACE reads with MiXCR, one row per CDR3 protein. The sample holds 85,000 to 100,000 distinct CDR3 sequences, roughly 9.6% seen once. Broader study findings: What appeared characteristic of ankylosing spondylitis blood was a TCR beta motif of fewer than ten highly homologous variants. Researchers report that disease-linked clones proved CD8+ and relatively rare in peripheral blood. Enrichment of disease-linked clones was reportedly significant in matched ankylosing spondylitis synovial fluid.

This receptor was obtained from a male donor with ankylosing spondylitis or in good health (not recorded which). The sample comprised blood, either unsorted or a sorted T cell fraction (not recorded which). J is TRBJ2-3 and V is TRBV7-9; maybe TRBD1 (6 bases). The CDR3, as DNA: TGTGCCAGCAGCTCGGCTACCTGGACAGTTGGCACAGATACGCAGTATTTT. Translated: CASSSATWTVGTDTQYF.